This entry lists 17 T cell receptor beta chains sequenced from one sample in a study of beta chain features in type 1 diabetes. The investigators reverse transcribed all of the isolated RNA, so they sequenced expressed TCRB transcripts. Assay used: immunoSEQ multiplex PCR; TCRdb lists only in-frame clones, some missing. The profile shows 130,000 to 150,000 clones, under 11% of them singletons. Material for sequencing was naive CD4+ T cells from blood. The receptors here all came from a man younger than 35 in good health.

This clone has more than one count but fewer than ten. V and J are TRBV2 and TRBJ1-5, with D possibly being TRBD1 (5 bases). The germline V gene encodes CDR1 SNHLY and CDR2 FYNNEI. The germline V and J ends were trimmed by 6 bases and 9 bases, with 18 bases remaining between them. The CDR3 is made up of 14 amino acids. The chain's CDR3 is CASSTGGSVVPQHF. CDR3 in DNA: TGTGCCAGCAGCACGGGGGGGTCGGTCGTGCCCCAGCATTTT.

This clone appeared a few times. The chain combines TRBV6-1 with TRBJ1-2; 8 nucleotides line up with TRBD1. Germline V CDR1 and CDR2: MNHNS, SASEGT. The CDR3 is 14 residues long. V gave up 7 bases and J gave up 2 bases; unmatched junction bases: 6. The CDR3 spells CASIRDRQNYGYTF. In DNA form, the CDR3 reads TGTGCCAGCATCAGGGACAGGCAGAACTATGGCTACACCTTC.

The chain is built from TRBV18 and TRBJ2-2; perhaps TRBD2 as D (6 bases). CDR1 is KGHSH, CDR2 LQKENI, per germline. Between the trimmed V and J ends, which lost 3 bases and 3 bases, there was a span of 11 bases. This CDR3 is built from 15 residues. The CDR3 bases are TGTGCCAGCTCACCTGGAGGAGGGTACACCGGGGAGCTGTTTTTT. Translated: CASSPGGGYTGELFF.

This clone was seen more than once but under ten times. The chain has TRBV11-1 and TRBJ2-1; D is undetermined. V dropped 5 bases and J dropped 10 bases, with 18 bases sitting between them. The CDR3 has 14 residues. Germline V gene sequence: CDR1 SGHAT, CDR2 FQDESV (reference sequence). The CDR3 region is CASSLTRGSGEQFF. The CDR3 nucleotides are TGTGCCAGCAGCCTCACCCGAGGCTCCGGCGAGCAGTTCTTC.

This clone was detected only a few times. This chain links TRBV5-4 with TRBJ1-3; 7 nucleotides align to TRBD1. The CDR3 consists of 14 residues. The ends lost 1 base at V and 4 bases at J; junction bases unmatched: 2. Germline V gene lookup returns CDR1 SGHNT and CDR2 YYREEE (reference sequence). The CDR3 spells CASSLQGVGNTIYF. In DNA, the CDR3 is TGTGCCAGCAGCTTGCAGGGGGTCGGAAACACCATATATTTT.

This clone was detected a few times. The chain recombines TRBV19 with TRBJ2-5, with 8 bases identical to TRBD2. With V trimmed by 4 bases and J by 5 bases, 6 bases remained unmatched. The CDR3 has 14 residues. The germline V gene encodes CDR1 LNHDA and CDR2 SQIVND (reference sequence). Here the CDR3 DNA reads TGTGCCAGTAGTAGGCGGGGGGATCTGGAGACCCAGTACTTC. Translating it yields CASSRRGDLETQYF.

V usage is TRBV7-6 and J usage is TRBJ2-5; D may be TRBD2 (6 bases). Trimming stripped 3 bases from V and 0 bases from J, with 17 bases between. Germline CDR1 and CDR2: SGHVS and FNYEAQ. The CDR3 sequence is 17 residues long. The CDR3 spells CASSLFEVRGYQETQYF. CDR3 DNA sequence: TGTGCCAGCAGCTTGTTTGAGGTTCGGGGGTACCAAGAGACCCAGTACTTC.

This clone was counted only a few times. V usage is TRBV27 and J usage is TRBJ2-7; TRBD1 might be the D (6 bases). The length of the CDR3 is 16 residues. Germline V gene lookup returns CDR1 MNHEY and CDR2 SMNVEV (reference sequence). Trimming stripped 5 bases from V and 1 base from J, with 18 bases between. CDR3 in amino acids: CASSPDFRDKSYEQYF. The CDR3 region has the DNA TGTGCCAGCAGTCCCGACTTCCGGGACAAGTCCTACGAGCAGTACTTC.

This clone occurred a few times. For the CDR3, the DNA is TGTGCCACCAGCAGAGCAGGTCCCCAAGAGACCCAGTACTTC. This codes for CATSRAGPQETQYF. This sequence joins TRBV15 and TRBJ2-5; D is ambiguous. Germline CDR1 and CDR2: LNHNV and YYDKDF (reference sequence). This CDR3 is built from 14 residues. The germline V and J ends were trimmed by 1 base and 1 base, with 7 bases remaining between them.

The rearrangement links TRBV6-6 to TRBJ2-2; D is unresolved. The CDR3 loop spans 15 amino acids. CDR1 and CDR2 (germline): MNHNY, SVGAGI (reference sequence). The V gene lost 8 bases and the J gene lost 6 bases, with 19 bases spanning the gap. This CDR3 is CASGDPSTSAGELFF. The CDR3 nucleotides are TGTGCCAGCGGCGACCCCTCGACATCCGCCGGGGAGCTGTTTTTT.

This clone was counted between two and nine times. DNA of the CDR3: TGTGCCAGCAGCATGGACAGGGGGCCTGGAAACACCATATATTTT. It yields the protein CASSMDRGPGNTIYF. The chain uses TRBV7-2 and TRBJ1-3; 11 bases fit TRBD1. Germline assignment: CDR1 SGHTA and CDR2 FQGNSA. This CDR3 spans 15 amino acids. V trimming: 5 bases; J trimming: 2 bases; junction bases outside the gene matches: 2. Full variable domain (missing parts from reference TRBV7-2 and TRBJ1-3): GAGVSQSPSNKVTEKGKDVELRCDPISGHTALYWYRQSLGQGLEFLIYFQGNSAPDKSGLPSDRFSAERTGGSVSTLTIQRTQQEDSAVYLCASSMDRGPGNTIYFGEGSWLTVV.

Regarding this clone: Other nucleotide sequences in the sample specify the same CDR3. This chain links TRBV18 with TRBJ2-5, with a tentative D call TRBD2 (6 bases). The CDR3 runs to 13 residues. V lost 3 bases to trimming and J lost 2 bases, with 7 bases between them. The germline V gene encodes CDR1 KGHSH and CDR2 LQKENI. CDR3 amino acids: CASSPGTQETQYF. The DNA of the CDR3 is TGTGCCAGCTCACCCGGGACTCAAGAGACCCAGTACTTC.

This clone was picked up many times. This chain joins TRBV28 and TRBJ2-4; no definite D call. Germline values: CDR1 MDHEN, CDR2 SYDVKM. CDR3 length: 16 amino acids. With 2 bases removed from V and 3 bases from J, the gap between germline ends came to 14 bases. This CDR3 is CASSLPIDTFKNIQYF. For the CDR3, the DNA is TGTGCCAGCAGTTTACCGATAGACACATTCAAAAACATTCAGTACTTC.

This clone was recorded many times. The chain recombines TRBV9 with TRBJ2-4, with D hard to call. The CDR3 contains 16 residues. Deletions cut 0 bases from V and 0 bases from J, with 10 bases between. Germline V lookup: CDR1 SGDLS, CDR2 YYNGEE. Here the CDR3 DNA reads TGTGCCAGCAGCGTAGATGCACATCTAGCCAAAAACATTCAGTACTTC. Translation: CASSVDAHLAKNIQYF.

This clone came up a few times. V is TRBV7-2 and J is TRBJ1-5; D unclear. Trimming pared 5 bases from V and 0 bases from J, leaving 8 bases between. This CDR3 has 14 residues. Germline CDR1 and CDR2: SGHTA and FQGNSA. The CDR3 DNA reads TGTGCCAGCAGCCAACGGGTTAGCAATCAGCCCCAGCATTTT. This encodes CASSQRVSNQPQHF.

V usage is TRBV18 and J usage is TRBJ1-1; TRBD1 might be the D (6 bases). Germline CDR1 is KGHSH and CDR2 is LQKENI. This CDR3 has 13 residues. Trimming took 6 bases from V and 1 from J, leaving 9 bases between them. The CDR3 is CASSGTRNTEAFF. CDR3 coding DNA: TGTGCCAGCTCCGGGACACGGAACACTGAAGCTTTCTTT.

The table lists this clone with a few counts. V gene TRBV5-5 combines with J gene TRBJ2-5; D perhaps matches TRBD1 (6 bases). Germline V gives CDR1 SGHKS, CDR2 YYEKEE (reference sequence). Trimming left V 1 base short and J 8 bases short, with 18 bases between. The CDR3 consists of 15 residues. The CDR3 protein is CASSLPWTDLDTQYF. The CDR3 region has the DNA TGTGCCAGCAGCTTGCCCTGGACAGATTTGGACACCCAGTACTTC.